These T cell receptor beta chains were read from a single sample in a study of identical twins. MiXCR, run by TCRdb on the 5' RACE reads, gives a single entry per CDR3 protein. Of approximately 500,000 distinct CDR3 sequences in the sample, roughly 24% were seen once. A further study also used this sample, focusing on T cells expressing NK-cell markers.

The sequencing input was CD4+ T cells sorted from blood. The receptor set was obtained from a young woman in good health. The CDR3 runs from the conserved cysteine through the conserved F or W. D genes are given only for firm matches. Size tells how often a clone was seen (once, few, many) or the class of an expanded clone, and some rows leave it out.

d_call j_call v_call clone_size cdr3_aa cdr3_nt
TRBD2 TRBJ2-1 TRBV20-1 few CSARVAGDFYNEQFF TGCAGTGCTAGAGTAGCGGGGGACTTCTACAATGAGCAGTTCTTC
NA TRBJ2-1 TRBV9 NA CASSVGGVAYNEQFF TGTGCCAGCAGCGTAGGCGGGGTCGCCTACAATGAGCAGTTCTTC
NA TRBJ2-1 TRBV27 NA CASSFLVGEQFF TGTGCCAGCAGTTTTCTAGTTGGTGAGCAGTTCTTC
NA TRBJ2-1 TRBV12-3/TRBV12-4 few CASSFSLVEFF TGTGCCAGCAGTTTTTCGCTAGTGGAGTTCTTC
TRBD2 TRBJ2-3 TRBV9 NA CASSFISSGETDTQYF TGTGCCAGCAGCTTTATTTCTAGCGGGGAGACAGATACGCAGTATTTT
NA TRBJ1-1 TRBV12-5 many CASGLEPEAEAFF TGTGCTAGTGGTTTGGAACCGGAGGCTGAAGCTTTCTTT
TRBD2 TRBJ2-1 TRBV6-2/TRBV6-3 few CAGNRAGGLNEQFF TGTGCCGGAAATCGAGCGGGAGGGTTGAATGAGCAGTTCTTC
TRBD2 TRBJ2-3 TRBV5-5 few CASSRRTSERLDTQYF TGTGCCAGCAGCCGCCGGACTAGCGAACGGTTGGATACGCAGTATTTT
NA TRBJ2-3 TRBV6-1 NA CASSETPGPSSHF TGTGCCAGCAGTGAAACCCCAGGACCCTCATCCCATTTT
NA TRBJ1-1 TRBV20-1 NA CSAEGQVNTEAFF TGCAGTGCGGAGGGGCAGGTTAACACTGAAGCTTTCTTT
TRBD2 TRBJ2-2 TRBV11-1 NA CASSRGVGETLNTGELFF TGTGCCAGCAGCCGGGGGGTCGGGGAAACCTTGAACACCGGGGAGCTGTTTTTT
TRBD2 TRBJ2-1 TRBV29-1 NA CSVEERERGYNEQFF TGCAGCGTTGAAGAGCGGGAGAGGGGATACAATGAGCAGTTCTTC
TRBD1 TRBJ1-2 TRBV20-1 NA CSARGQGGGYTF TGTAGTGCGAGAGGACAGGGAGGTGGCTACACCTTC
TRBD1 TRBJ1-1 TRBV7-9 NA CASSPLGQGTEAFF TGTGCCAGCAGCCCACTGGGACAGGGCACTGAAGCTTTCTTT
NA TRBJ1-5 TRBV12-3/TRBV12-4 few CASSLGDTTNQPQHF TGTGCCAGCAGTTTGGGGGACACCACTAATCAGCCCCAGCATTTT
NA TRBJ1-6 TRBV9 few CASSVEFNNSPLHF TGTGCCAGCAGCGTAGAATTCAACAACTCACCCCTCCACTTT
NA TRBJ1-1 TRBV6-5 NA CASSQTTGEAFF TGTGCCAGCAGTCAGACGACGGGTGAAGCTTTCTTT
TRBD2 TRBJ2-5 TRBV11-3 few CASSPGMTGTSETQYF TGTGCCAGCAGCCCCGGGATGACCGGGACTAGTGAGACCCAGTACTTC
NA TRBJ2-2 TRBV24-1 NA CATSAGFSNTGELFF TGTGCCACCAGTGCCGGTTTTTCGAACACCGGGGAGCTGTTTTTT
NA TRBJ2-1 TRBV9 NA CASSVAAGHEQFF TGTGCCAGCAGCGTAGCGGCAGGCCATGAGCAGTTCTTC
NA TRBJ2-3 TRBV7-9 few CASSFLSGSHTDTQYF TGTGCCAGCAGCTTCCTTAGCGGAAGCCACACAGATACGCAGTATTTT
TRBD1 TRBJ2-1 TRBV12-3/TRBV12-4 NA CASSFSAGGSYNEQFF TGTGCCAGCAGTTTTTCTGCAGGGGGCTCCTACAATGAGCAGTTCTTC
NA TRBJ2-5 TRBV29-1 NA CSVQRMRETQYF TGCAGCGTTCAAAGGATGAGAGAGACCCAGTACTTC
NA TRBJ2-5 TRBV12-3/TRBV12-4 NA CASSLSGIQETQYF TGTGCCAGCAGTCTTAGCGGAATCCAAGAGACCCAGTACTTC
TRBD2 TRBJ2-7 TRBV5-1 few CASSSWGLVSGEQYF TGCGCCAGCAGCTCCTGGGGACTAGTTTCTGGCGAGCAGTACTTC
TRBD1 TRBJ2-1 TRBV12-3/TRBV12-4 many CASSPPGQLGSAEQFF TGTGCCAGCAGTCCCCCGGGACAGTTAGGGTCCGCCGAGCAGTTCTTC
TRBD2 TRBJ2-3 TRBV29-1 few CSVAGIAGGPHRTDTQYF TGCAGCGTTGCAGGGATAGCGGGGGGGCCACATCGAACAGATACGCAGTATTTT
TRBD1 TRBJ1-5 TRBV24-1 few CATSEPGGNAQPQHF TGTGCCACCAGTGAACCAGGGGGTAACGCTCAGCCCCAGCATTTT
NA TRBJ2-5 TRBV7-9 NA CATVSESQETQYF TGTGCCACAGTGAGTGAGTCACAAGAGACCCAGTACTTC
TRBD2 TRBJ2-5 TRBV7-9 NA CASSLIWIGGAGETQYF TGTGCCAGCAGCTTAATTTGGATCGGGGGGGCCGGAGAGACCCAGTACTTC
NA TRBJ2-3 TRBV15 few CATSREPLGVNTDTQYF TGTGCCACCAGCAGAGAACCCCTCGGGGTTAACACAGATACGCAGTATTTT
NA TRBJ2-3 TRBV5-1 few CASSLAVGGISLDTQYF TGCGCCAGCAGCTTGGCCGTCGGAGGGATCAGTTTGGATACGCAGTATTTT
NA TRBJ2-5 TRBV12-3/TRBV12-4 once CASSRRGRETQYF TGTGCCAGCAGCCGCAGGGGCAGGGAGACCCAGTACTTC
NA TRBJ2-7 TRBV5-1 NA CASSQMSPGEQYF TGCGCCAGCAGCCAGATGTCTCCTGGGGAGCAGTACTTC
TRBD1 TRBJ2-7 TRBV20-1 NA CSATHRGPYEQYF TGCAGTGCCACCCACAGGGGCCCCTACGAGCAGTACTTC
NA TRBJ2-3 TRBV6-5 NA CASSYSLAVPDTQYF TGTGCCAGCAGTTACAGTCTAGCAGTCCCAGATACGCAGTATTTT
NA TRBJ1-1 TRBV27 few CASSLLRRSTEAFF TGTGCCAGCAGTTTATTAAGGCGATCCACTGAAGCTTTCTTT
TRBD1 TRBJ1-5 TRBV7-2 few CASSSGQYSNQPQHF TGTGCCAGCAGCTCGGGACAGTATAGCAATCAGCCCCAGCATTTT
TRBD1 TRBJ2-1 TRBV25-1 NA CASSWTGSIEQFF TGTGCCAGCAGCTGGACAGGGTCGATTGAGCAGTTCTTC
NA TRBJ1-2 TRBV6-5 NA CASSYEGLQSYTF TGTGCCAGCAGTTATGAGGGGCTTCAGAGCTACACCTTC
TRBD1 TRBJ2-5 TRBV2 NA CASRRAGTGGETQYF TGTGCCAGCAGGCGCGCCGGGACAGGGGGAGAGACCCAGTACTTC
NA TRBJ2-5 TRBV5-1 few CASSLVVQRQETQYF TGCGCCAGCAGCTTGGTTGTTCAGCGGCAAGAGACCCAGTACTTC
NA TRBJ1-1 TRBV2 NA CASILEGGTEAFF NA